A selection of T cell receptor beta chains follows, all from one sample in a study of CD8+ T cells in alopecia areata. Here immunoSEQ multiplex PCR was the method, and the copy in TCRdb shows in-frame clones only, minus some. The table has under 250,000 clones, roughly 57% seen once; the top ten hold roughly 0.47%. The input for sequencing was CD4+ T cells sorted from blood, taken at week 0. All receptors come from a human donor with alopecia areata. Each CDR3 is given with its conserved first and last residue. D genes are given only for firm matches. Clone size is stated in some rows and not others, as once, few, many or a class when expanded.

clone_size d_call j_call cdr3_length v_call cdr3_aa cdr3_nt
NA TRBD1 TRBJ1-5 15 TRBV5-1 CASSLDRGGNQPQHF TGCGCCAGCAGCTTAGACAGGGGCGGCAATCAGCCCCAGCATTTT
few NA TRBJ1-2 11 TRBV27 CASSQGYGYTF TGTGCCAGCAGCCAGGGATATGGCTACACCTTC
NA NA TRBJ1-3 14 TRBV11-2 CASSQRGTGNTIYF TGTGCCAGCAGCCAAAGGGGCACTGGAAACACCATATATTTT
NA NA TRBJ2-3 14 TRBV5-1 CASSLEGVKDTQYF TGCGCCAGCAGCTTGGAGGGGGTAAAGGATACGCAGTATTTT
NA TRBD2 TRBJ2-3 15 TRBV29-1 CSVDLAGGNTDTQYF TGCAGCGTTGATCTGGCGGGGGGGAACACAGATACGCAGTATTTT
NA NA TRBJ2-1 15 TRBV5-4 CASSLPGTTGNEQFF TGTGCCAGCAGCCTACCCGGGACCACCGGCAATGAGCAGTTCTTC
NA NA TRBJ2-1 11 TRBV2 CASSPIYEQFF TGTGCCAGCAGCCCCATCTATGAGCAGTTCTTC
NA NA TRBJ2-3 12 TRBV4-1 CASSSESVTQYF TGCGCCAGCAGTTCCGAGTCGGTTACGCAGTATTTT
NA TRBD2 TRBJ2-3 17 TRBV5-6 CASSLGLAGLLTDTQYF TGTGCCAGCAGCTTGGGGCTAGCGGGATTACTTACAGATACGCAGTATTTT
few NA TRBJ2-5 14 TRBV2 CASSEMGLQETQYF TGTGCCAGCAGTGAAATGGGATTGCAAGAGACCCAGTACTTC
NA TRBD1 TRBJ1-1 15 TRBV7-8 CASSTRDRGNTEAFF TGTGCCAGCAGCACCCGGGACAGGGGGAACACTGAAGCTTTCTTT
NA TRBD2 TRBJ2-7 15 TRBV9 CASSAGLAQIYEQYF TGTGCCAGCAGCGCGGGACTAGCGCAAATCTACGAGCAGTACTTC
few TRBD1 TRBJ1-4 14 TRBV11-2 CASSQDRGREKLFF TGTGCCAGCAGCCAGGACAGGGGGCGCGAAAAACTGTTTTTT
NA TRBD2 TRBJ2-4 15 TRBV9 CASTPGGGAKNIQYF TGTGCCAGCACCCCGGGGGGAGGGGCCAAAAACATTCAGTACTTC
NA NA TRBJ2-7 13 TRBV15 CATSRDLSYEQYF TGTGCCACCAGCAGAGATCTGAGTTACGAGCAGTACTTC
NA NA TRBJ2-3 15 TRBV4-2 CASSQTGSIADTQYF TGTGCCAGCAGCCAAACGGGATCCATCGCAGATACGCAGTATTTT
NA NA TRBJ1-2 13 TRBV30 CAWSRYMNYGYTF TGTGCCTGGAGTCGCTACATGAACTATGGCTACACCTTC
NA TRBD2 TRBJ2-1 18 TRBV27 CASSRASGSLFSYNEQFF TGTGCCAGCAGTCGGGCTAGCGGGAGCCTTTTCTCCTACAATGAGCAGTTCTTC
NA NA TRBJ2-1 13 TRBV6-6 CASSRQSNNEQFF TGTGCCAGCTCCCGACAGAGCAACAATGAGCAGTTCTTC
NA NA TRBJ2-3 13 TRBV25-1 CASSDRVLGTQYF TGTGCCAGCAGTGACAGGGTCCTGGGTACGCAGTATTTT
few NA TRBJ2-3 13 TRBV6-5 CASGQWSVDTQYF TGTGCCAGCGGGCAGTGGTCCGTCGATACGCAGTATTTT
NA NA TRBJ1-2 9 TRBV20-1 CSARDLQSF TGCAGTGCTAGAGATCTACAATCATTC
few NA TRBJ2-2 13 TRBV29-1 CSGGVSNTGELFF TGCAGCGGAGGGGTTTCGAACACCGGGGAGCTGTTTTTT
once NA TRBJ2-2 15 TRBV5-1 CASSLDPANTGELFF TGCGCCAGCAGCTTGGATCCAGCCAACACCGGGGAGCTGTTTTTT
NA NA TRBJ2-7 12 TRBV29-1 CSVVNSYGEQYF TGCAGCGTTGTTAATAGCTACGGCGAGCAGTACTTC
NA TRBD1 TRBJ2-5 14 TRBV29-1 CSATTGFYQETQYF TGCAGCGCCACGACAGGGTTTTACCAAGAGACCCAGTACTTC
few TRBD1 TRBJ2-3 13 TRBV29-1 CSATGGGTDTQYF TGCAGCGCTACAGGGGGCGGCACAGATACGCAGTATTTT
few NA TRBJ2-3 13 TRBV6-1 CASSGGRTDTQYF TGTGCCAGCAGCGGGGGGCGGACAGATACGCAGTATTTT
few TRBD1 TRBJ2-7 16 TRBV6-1 CASSEYGGQGAYEQYF TGTGCCAGCAGTGAATATGGGGGACAGGGGGCCTACGAGCAGTACTTC
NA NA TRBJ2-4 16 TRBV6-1 CASSDRDPDPPNIQYF TGTGCCAGCAGTGACCGGGACCCGGATCCCCCAAACATTCAGTACTTC
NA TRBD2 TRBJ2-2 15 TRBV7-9 CASSGTGGSTGELFF TGTGCCAGCAGCGGAACGGGGGGTAGCACCGGGGAGCTGTTTTTT
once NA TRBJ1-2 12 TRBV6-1 CASSNRKYGYTF TGTGCCAGCAGCAACCGGAAATATGGCTACACCTTC
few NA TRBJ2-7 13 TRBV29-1 CSVQGFVSYEQYF TGCAGCGTACAGGGATTTGTATCCTACGAGCAGTACTTC
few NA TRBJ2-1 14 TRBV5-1 CASSWDPAYNEQFF TGCGCCAGCAGCTGGGACCCCGCTTACAATGAGCAGTTCTTC
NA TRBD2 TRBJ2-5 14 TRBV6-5 CASGPGTSWETQYF TGTGCCAGCGGCCCCGGGACTAGCTGGGAGACCCAGTACTTC
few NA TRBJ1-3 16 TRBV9 CASSVESHNSGNTIYF TGTGCCAGCAGCGTAGAGAGCCATAACTCTGGAAACACCATATATTTT
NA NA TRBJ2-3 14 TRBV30 CAWNHQRSTDTQYF TGTGCCTGGAACCACCAGCGGAGCACAGATACGCAGTATTTT
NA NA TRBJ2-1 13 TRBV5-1 CASSEGRLNEQFF TGCGCCAGCAGCGAAGGACGGCTCAATGAGCAGTTCTTC
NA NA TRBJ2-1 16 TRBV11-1 CASSLGWDSLYNEQFF TGTGCCAGCAGCTTAGGCTGGGACTCCCTCTACAATGAGCAGTTCTTC
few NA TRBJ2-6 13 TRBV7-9 CASGLGGANVLTF TGTGCCAGCGGTCTCGGTGGGGCCAACGTCCTGACTTTC
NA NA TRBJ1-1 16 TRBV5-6 CASSPKRLSLNTEAFF TGTGCCAGCAGCCCCAAGAGGCTGTCTTTGAACACTGAAGCTTTCTTT
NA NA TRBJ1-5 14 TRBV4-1 CASSQVARQQPQHF TGCGCCAGCAGCCAAGTGGCCCGCCAGCAGCCCCAGCATTTT
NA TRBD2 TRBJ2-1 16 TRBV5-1 CASSGGLAGSYNEQFF TGCGCCAGCAGCGGGGGGCTAGCGGGCTCCTACAATGAGCAGTTCTTC
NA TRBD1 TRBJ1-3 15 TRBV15 CATRSPGTGGNTIYF TGTGCCACCAGGTCCCCAGGGACAGGAGGAAACACCATATATTTT
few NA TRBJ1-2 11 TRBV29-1 CSVLQSYGYTF TGCAGCGTCCTACAAAGCTATGGCTACACCTTC
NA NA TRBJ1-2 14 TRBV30 CAWTKVTTNYGYTF TGTGCCTGGACGAAGGTGACCACTAACTATGGCTACACCTTC
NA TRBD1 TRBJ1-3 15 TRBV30 CAWRQGTSPGNTIYF TGTGCCTGGAGACAGGGGACCAGTCCTGGAAACACCATATATTTT
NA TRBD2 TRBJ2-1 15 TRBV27 CASSHPNFGGNEQFF TGTGCCAGCAGTCACCCGAATTTCGGGGGGAATGAGCAGTTCTTC
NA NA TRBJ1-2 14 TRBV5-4 CASSLGMKEEGYTF TGTGCCAGCAGCTTGGGTATGAAAGAGGAAGGCTACACCTTC
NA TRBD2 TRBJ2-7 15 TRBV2 CASSDTGLAGDEQYF TGTGCCAGCAGTGACACAGGACTAGCGGGGGACGAGCAGTACTTC
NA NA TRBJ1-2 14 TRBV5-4 CASNADALAYGYTF TGTGCCAGCAACGCCGACGCGTTGGCCTATGGCTACACCTTC
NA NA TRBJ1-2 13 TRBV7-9 CASSLTVSYGYTF TGTGCCAGCAGCTTAACGGTGTCTTATGGCTACACCTTC
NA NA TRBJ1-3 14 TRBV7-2 CASSPWRSGNTIYF TGTGCCAGCAGCCCCTGGCGCTCTGGAAACACCATATATTTT